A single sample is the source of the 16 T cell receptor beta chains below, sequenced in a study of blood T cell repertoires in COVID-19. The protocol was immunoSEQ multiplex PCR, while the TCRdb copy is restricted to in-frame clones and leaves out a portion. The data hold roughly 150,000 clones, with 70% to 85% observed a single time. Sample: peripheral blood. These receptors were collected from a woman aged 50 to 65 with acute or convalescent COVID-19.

CDR3 nucleotide sequence: TGTGCCAGCAGCTTGGCGGGGAAACAAGAGACCCAGTACTTC. Its translation is CASSLAGKQETQYF. The chain combines TRBV5-4 with TRBJ2-5; D possibly corresponds to TRBD2 (5 bases). Germline V lookup: CDR1 SGHNT, CDR2 YYREEE (reference sequence). V gave up 0 bases and J gave up 2 bases, with 8 bases separating them. The length of the CDR3 is 14 residues.

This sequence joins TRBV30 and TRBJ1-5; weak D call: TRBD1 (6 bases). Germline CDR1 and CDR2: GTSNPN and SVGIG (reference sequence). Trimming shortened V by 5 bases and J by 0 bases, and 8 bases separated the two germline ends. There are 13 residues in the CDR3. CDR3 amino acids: CAWGGRSNQPQHF. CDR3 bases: TGTGCCTGGGGGGGGCGTAGCAATCAGCCCCAGCATTTT.

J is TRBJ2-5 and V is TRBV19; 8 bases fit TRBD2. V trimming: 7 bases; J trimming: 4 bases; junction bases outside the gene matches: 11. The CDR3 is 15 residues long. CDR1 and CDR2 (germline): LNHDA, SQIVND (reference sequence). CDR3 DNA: TGTGCCAGTAAACCAACCACGGGGGGGGCAGAGACCCAGTACTTC. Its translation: CASKPTTGGAETQYF.

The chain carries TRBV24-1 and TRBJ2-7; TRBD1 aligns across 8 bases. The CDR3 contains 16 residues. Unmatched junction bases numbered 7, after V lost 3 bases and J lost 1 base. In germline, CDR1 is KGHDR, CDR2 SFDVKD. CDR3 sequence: CATSDGLRGQSYEQYF. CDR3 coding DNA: TGTGCCACCAGTGATGGCCTCAGGGGGCAGTCCTACGAGCAGTACTTC.

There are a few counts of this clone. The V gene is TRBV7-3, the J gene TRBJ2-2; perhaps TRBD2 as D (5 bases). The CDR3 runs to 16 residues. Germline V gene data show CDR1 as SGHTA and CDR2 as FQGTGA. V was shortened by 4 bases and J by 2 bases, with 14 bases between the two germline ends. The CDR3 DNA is TGTGCCAGCAGCTCTGGGCGGGCGGTCAACACCGGGGAGCTGTTTTTT. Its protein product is CASSSGRAVNTGELFF.

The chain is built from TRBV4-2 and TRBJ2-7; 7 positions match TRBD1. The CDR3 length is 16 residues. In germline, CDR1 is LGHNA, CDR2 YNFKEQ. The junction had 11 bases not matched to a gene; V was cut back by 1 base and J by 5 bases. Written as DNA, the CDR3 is TGTGCCAGCAGCCAAGCGGCTAGGGGGCGCAGCCACGAGCAGTACTTC. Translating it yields CASSQAARGRSHEQYF.

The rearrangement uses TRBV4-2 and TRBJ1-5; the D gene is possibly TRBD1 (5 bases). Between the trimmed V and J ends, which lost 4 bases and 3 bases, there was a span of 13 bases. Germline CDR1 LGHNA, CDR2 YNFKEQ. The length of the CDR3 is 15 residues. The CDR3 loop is CASSRTDSYNQPQHF. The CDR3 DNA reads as TGTGCCAGCAGCCGAACCGACAGCTACAATCAGCCCCAGCATTTT.

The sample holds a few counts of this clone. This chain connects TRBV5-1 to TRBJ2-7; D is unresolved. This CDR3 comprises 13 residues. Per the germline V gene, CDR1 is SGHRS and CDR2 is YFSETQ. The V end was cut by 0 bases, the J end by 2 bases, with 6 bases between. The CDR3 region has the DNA TGCGCCAGCAGCTTGGACGGAGCCTACGAGCAGTACTTC. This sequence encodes CASSLDGAYEQYF.

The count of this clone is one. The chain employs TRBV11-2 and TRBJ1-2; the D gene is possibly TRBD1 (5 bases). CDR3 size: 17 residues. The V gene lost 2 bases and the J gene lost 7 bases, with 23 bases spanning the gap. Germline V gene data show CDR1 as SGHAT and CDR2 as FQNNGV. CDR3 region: CASSLRSSGREGSGYTF. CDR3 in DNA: TGTGCCAGCAGCTTAAGGTCTTCCGGCAGGGAAGGATCTGGCTACACCTTC.

The CDR3 DNA reads TGTGCCAGCACCCTCTCTTCGGCAGGGTCAAACACCGGGGAGCTGTTTTTT. Translation: CASTLSSAGSNTGELFF. The chain is built from TRBV7-3 and TRBJ2-2; D is perhaps TRBD1 (5 bases). The V gene's germline CDR1 is SGHTA and CDR2 FQGTGA. This CDR3 is built from 17 residues. With 7 bases removed from V and 2 bases from J, the gap between germline ends came to 20 bases.

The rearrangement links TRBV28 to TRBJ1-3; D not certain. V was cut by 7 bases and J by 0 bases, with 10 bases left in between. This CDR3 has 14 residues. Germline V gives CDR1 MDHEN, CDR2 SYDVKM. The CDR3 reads CASTFGLSGNTIYF. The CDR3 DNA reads TGTGCCAGCACCTTTGGACTCTCTGGAAACACCATATATTTT.

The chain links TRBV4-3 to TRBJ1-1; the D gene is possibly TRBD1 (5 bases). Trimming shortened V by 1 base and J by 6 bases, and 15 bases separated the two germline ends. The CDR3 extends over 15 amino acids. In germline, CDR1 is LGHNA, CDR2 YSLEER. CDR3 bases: TGCGCCAGCAGCCAAGGGGACCAAGGGACTGCTGAAGCTTTCTTT. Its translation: CASSQGDQGTAEAFF.

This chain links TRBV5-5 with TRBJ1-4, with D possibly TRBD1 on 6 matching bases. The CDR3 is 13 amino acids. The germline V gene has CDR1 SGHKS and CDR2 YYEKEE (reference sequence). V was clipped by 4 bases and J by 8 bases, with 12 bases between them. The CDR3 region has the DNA TGTGCCAGCAGCCGGGCAGGGGACGAAAAACTGTTTTTT. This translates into CASSRAGDEKLFF.

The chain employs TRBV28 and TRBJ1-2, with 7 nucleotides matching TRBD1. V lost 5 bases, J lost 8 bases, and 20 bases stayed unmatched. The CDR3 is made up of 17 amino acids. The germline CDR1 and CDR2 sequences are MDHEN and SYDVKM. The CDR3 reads CASSTPGQSGLREGYTF. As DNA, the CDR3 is TGTGCCAGCAGTACCCCGGGACAGTCGGGCCTTAGGGAAGGCTACACCTTC.

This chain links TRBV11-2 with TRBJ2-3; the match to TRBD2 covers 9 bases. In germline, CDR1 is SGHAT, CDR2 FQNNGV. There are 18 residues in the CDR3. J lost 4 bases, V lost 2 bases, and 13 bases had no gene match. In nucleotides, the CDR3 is TGTGCCAGCAGCTTATTTGCTAGCGGGGTCCAAGGCGCAGATACGCAGTATTTT. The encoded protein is CASSLFASGVQGADTQYF.

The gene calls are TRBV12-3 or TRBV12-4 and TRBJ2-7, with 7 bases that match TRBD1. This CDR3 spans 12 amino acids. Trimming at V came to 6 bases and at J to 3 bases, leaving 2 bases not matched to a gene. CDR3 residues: CASRGTDYEQYF. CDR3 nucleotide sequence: TGTGCCAGCAGAGGGACAGACTACGAGCAGTACTTC.